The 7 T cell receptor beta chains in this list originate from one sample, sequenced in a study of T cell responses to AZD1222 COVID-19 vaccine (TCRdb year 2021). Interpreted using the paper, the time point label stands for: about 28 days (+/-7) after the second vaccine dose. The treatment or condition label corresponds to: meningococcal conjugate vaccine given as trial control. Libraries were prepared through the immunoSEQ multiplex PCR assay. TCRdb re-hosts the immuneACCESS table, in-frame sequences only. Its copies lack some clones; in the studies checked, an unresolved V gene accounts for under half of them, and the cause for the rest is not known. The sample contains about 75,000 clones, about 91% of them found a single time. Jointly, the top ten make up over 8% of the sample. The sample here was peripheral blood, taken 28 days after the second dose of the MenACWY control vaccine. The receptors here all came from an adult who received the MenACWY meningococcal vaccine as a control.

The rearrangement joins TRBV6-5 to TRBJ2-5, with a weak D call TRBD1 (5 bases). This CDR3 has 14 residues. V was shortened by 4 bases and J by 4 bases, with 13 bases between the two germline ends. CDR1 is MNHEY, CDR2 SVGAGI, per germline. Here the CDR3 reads CASSSGHPGETQYF. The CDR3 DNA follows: TGTGCCAGCAGTTCCGGACACCCCGGAGAGACCCAGTACTTC.

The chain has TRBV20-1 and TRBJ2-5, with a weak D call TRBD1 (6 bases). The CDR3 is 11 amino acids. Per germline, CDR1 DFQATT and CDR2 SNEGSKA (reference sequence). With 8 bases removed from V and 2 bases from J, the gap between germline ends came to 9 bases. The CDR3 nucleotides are TGCAGTTCACAGGGACAAGAGACCCAGTACTTC. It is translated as CSSQGQETQYF.

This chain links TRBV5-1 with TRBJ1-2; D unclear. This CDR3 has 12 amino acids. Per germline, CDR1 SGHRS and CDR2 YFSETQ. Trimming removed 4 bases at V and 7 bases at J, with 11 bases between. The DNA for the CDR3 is TGCGCCAGCAGCCCGGAAGCCAGTGGCTACACCTTC. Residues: CASSPEASGYTF.

The CDR3 DNA is TGTGCCAGTAGTATGGGAGGGACTAGCGGGGTTATGAGGCAGTTCTTC. Its translation: CASSMGGTSGVMRQFF. The rearrangement joins TRBV19 to TRBJ2-1, with 13 nucleotides matching TRBD2. V shed 3 bases and J 12 bases; nucleotides not matched to a gene: 11. Germline V CDR1 and CDR2: LNHDA, SQIVND (reference sequence). This CDR3 spans 16 amino acids.

CDR3 DNA: TGTGCCATCAGCGGTGGGGAGGGAGGCTACACCTTC. This sequence encodes CAISGGEGGYTF. This chain joins TRBV10-3 and TRBJ1-2; no definite D call. There are 12 residues in the CDR3. V shed 6 bases and J shed 8 bases, with 13 bases lying between them. Germline-derived CDR1 and CDR2 are ENHRY and SYGVKD.

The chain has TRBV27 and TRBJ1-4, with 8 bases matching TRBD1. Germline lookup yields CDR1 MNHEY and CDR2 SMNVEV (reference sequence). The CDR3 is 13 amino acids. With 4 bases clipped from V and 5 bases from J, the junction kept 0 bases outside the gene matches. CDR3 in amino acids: CASSYRGNEKLFF. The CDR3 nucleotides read TGTGCCAGCAGTTACAGGGGGAATGAAAAACTGTTTTTT.

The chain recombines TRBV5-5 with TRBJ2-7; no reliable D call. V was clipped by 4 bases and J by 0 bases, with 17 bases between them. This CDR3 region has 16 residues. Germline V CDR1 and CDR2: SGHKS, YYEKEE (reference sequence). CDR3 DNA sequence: TGTGCCAGCAGCCAACCGACGGCTACCCTCTCCTACGAGCAGTACTTC. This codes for CASSQPTATLSYEQYF.